This T cell receptor (beta chain) was recovered during a study of blood T cell repertoires in COVID-19. The overall study: The cDNA or gDNA used as material had been derived from T cells, B-cell-depleted T cells, or PBMCs.

Cohort 3 recovery required two negative PCRs, clearance, or symptom resolution. Germline trimming cut 2 bases from V and 4 bases from J; bases unmatched to any gene: 11. This CDR3 is 16 amino acids long. In the study's own analysis: Estimation of nucleated cell counts was performed using reference gene primer amplification. Produced via immunoSEQ multiplex PCR; TCRdb's table is partial and in-frame only. The V and J calls and clone size are taken from that table; D and trimming were inferred from the DNA. The data show approximately 270,000 clones, 85% to 90% seen once. The sequence was obtained from a woman in her fifties or sixties who had recovered from COVID-19. The sequenced sample was PBMCs or T cells enriched from blood (not recorded which). V and J are TRBV5-3 and TRBJ1-2; 7 bases are a match to TRBD1. TRBV5-3 is designated an ORF whose function remains uncertain. This CDR3 reads CARSLSLRTGLYGYTF. CDR3 nucleotide sequence: TGTGCCAGAAGCTTAAGTCTTAGGACAGGACTCTATGGCTACACCTTC.